A single count supports the clone carrying this T cell receptor beta chain. PCR or immunohistochemistry showed mismatch repair deficiency in every enrolled patient. The sample belongs to a study of PD-1 blockade in mismatch repair-deficient tumors. CDR1 is MNHNY and CDR2 is SVGAGI in the germline V gene (reference sequence). This CDR3 is built from 14 residues. Trimming took 4 bases from V and 2 from J, leaving 11 bases between them. The data were produced by immunoSEQ multiplex PCR, yet TCRdb's version contains in-frame clones alone and is incomplete. The sample lists roughly 25,000 clones; more than 80% were seen once.

The input for sequencing was peripheral blood, taken 12 weeks after starting pembrolizumab. The TCR comes from an adult with mismatch repair-deficient cancer. This chain joins TRBV6-6 and TRBJ2-5, with D hard to call. The CDR3 DNA reads TGTGCCAGCAGTTCCTCCCACCGACAAGAGACCCAGTACTTC. Translating it yields CASSSSHRQETQYF.